The 20 T cell receptor beta chains below come from one sample, sequenced in a study of technical replicates of blood from several donors. Sequencing was performed with immunoSEQ multiplex PCR; in TCRdb, only in-frame clones are kept and a portion is missing. The sample consists of 80,000 or so clones, 95% to 98% of them appearing once. The sequenced material came from T cells isolated from PBMCs. These receptors were obtained from a human donor in good health.

The chain couples TRBV5-6 to TRBJ2-7, with 7 nucleotides matching TRBD2. This CDR3 has 14 residues. The germline V gene encodes CDR1 SGHDT and CDR2 YYEEEE. V dropped 5 bases and J dropped 3; count of bases not matched to a gene: 8. The CDR3 region has the DNA TGTGCCAGCAGTCCCGGCGGGAGCCTCTACGAGCAGTACTTC. Translating gives CASSPGGSLYEQYF.

This clone was found once. This rearrangement joins TRBV6-5 to TRBJ2-1; tentatively, D is TRBD1 (6 bases). In germline, CDR1 is MNHEY, CDR2 SVGAGI. The CDR3 is made up of 16 amino acids. Trimming left V 2 bases short and J 4 bases short, with 15 bases between. In nucleotides, the CDR3 is TGTGCCAGCAGTTACACTACCGGGACAATGTACAATGAGCAGTTCTTC. Protein: CASSYTTGTMYNEQFF.

The gene calls are TRBV21-1 and TRBJ2-5; the table calls TRBD1, which could not be checked here. TRBV21-1 is a listed pseudogene. The CDR3 has 16 amino acids. CDR3 in DNA: TGTGCCAGCAGACGACAGGGGCCATCCACACAAGAGACCCAGTACTTC. As protein: CASRRQGPSTQETQYF.

The chain uses TRBV10-3 and TRBJ2-3, with TRBD2 as a possible D gene (6 bases). V was cut by 10 bases and J by 2 bases, with 19 bases left in between. This CDR3 is built from 15 residues. The V gene's germline CDR1 is ENHRY and CDR2 SYGVKD. For the CDR3, the DNA is TGTGCCACCCGACCTCGGGGGACGGTCACAGATACGCAGTATTTT. Translated: CATRPRGTVTDTQYF.

CDR3 protein: CASVAGLANGYEQYF. CDR3 nucleotides: TGCGCCAGCGTGGCTGGGCTAGCGAACGGCTACGAGCAGTACTTC. The V and J genes are TRBV10-2 and TRBJ2-7; tentative D call: TRBD2 (6 bases). Germline loops: CDR1 WSHSY, CDR2 SAAADI. The V and J ends lost 8 bases and 3 bases respectively, with 20 bases between them. The CDR3 sequence is 15 residues long.

This clone was counted between two and nine times. The genes are TRBV4-2 and TRBJ2-2, with 10 bases identical to TRBD2. Looked up from germline, CDR1 is LGHNA and CDR2 is YNFKEQ. The CDR3 runs to 15 residues. J was trimmed by 3 bases and V by 2 bases; bases with no gene match: 0. The CDR3 here is CASSQLAGDTGELFF. In DNA form, the CDR3 reads TGTGCCAGCAGCCAACTAGCGGGAGACACCGGGGAGCTGTTTTTT.

The gene calls are TRBV18 and TRBJ2-7; no firm D call. CDR3 length equals 16 residues. Trimming cost V 0 bases and J 2 bases, with 14 bases left between them. Germline V gene lookup returns CDR1 KGHSH and CDR2 LQKENI. In nucleotides, the CDR3 is TGTGCCAGCTCACCACCGTTCTCCGGCACTACCTACGAGCAGTACTTC. Its translation: CASSPPFSGTTYEQYF.

The chain has TRBV18 and TRBJ2-6; D not certain. The V gene's germline CDR1 is KGHSH and CDR2 LQKENI. The CDR3 length is 16 residues. Trimming cost V 1 base and J 0 bases, with 7 bases left between them. The CDR3 bases are TGTGCCAGCTCACCACTCTCTTCCTCTGGGGCCAACGTCCTGACTTTC. Translation: CASSPLSSSGANVLTF.

The chain carries TRBV5-1 and TRBJ2-7; TRBD2 matches 7 bases. Germline values: CDR1 SGHRS, CDR2 YFSETQ. The CDR3 sequence is 14 residues long. V was clipped by 2 bases and J by 2 bases; unmatched bases: 4. DNA for the CDR3: TGCGCCAGCAGCTTAGGAGCGGGACCCTACGAGCAGTACTTC. It translates to CASSLGAGPYEQYF.

The chain is built from TRBV4-1 and TRBJ2-1; TRBD2 agrees at 12 bases. CDR3 length equals 16 residues. The ends lost 3 bases at V and 8 bases at J; junction bases unmatched: 8. From germline, CDR1 is MGHRA and CDR2 YSYEKL. The CDR3 sequence: CASSQSSGRAIYEQFF. The CDR3 nucleotides are TGCGCCAGCAGCCAGTCTAGCGGGAGGGCTATCTATGAGCAGTTCTTC.

CDR3 sequence reads: CASSGRQGYYGYTF. DNA for the CDR3: TGTGCCAGCAGTGGTCGGCAGGGCTACTATGGCTACACCTTC. The chain couples TRBV6-1 to TRBJ1-2; D may be TRBD1 (5 bases). The V and J ends lost 4 bases and 3 bases respectively, with 12 bases between them. The CDR3 sequence is 14 residues long. Germline-derived CDR1 and CDR2 are MNHNS and SASEGT.

The V and J genes are TRBV30 and TRBJ2-3, with 12 bases that match TRBD2. The CDR3 loop spans 16 amino acids. Germline V CDR1 and CDR2: GTSNPN, SVGIG (reference sequence). V lost 3 bases, J lost 7 bases, and 11 bases stayed unmatched. The CDR3 is CAWSRKSSGRGNTQYF. CDR3 nucleotide sequence: TGTGCCTGGAGCAGGAAGTCTAGCGGGAGGGGAAATACGCAGTATTTT.

The J gene is TRBJ2-7, the V gene TRBV6-5, with TRBD2 matching over 8 bases. J was trimmed by 3 bases and V by 5 bases; bases with no gene match: 9. The germline V gene encodes CDR1 MNHEY and CDR2 SVGAGI. This CDR3 has 15 residues. The CDR3 spells CASSKPLAGLYEQYF. The CDR3 bases are TGTGCCAGCAGTAAACCTCTAGCGGGCCTCTACGAGCAGTACTTC.

This chain's CDR3 is CASSYAQGGQPQHF. The CDR3 bases are TGTGCCAGCAGTTACGCGCAGGGAGGGCAGCCCCAGCATTTT. This sequence joins TRBV6-5 and TRBJ1-5, with D possibly matching TRBD1 (5 bases). The CDR3 has 14 residues. With 2 bases removed from V and 7 bases from J, the gap between germline ends came to 12 bases. The germline gives CDR1 MNHEY, CDR2 SVGAGI.

This chain connects TRBV5-6 to TRBJ2-7, with 8 bases that match TRBD1. This CDR3 has 14 residues. Per germline, CDR1 SGHDT and CDR2 YYEEEE. Trimming took 2 bases from V and 5 from J; bases not matched to a gene: 6. The CDR3 here is CASSFGQGSNEQYF. CDR3 DNA: TGTGCCAGCAGCTTCGGACAGGGTTCCAACGAGCAGTACTTC.

The rearrangement uses TRBV29-1 and TRBJ2-5; 10 nucleotides line up with TRBD2. Trimming at V came to 7 bases and at J to 5 bases, leaving 10 bases not matched to a gene. The CDR3 covers 14 residues. Germline CDR1 reads SQVTM; CDR2 reads ANQGSEA. The CDR3 loop reads CSAGGLARGETQYF. For the CDR3, the DNA is TGCAGCGCCGGGGGACTAGCGAGGGGGGAGACCCAGTACTTC.

V is TRBV5-1 and J is TRBJ2-7; possibly TRBD2 for D (5 bases). There are 13 residues in the CDR3. With 4 bases removed from V and 2 bases from J, the gap between germline ends came to 10 bases. Per germline, CDR1 SGHRS and CDR2 YFSETQ. As DNA, the CDR3 is TGCGCCAGCAGCGCGGACGGGACCTACGAGCAGTACTTC. Translating gives CASSADGTYEQYF. The variable domain in full, completed from reference TRBV5-1 and TRBJ2-7, reads KAGVTQTPRYLIKTRGQQVTLSCSPISGHRSVSWYQQTPGQGLQFLFEYFSETQRNKGNFPGRFSGRQFSNSRSEMNVSTLELGDSALYLCASSADGTYEQYFGPGTRLTVT.

This chain connects TRBV4-3 to TRBJ1-2; perhaps TRBD1 as D (6 bases). Germline V gives CDR1 LGHNA, CDR2 YSLEER. This CDR3 has 16 residues. The germline V and J ends were trimmed by 0 bases and 8 bases, with 19 bases remaining between them. In DNA form, the CDR3 reads TGCGCCAGCAGCCAAGATGTAAGGGGGACCTATCTCGGCTACACCTTC. The encoded protein is CASSQDVRGTYLGYTF.

J is TRBJ2-2 and V is TRBV2; D call uncertain. The CDR3 has 14 amino acids. Trimming stripped 3 bases from V and 4 bases from J, with 9 bases between. Germline V gene lookup returns CDR1 SNHLY and CDR2 FYNNEI. CDR3 nucleotide sequence: TGTGCCAGCAGTGACCGTGAGGTCACCGGGGAGCTGTTTTTT. Its protein product is CASSDREVTGELFF.

The chain uses TRBV11-2 and TRBJ1-4, with D hard to call. The CDR3 extends over 15 amino acids. Germline-derived CDR1 and CDR2 are SGHAT and FQNNGV. V lost 1 base and J lost 7, with 13 bases in between. Written as DNA, the CDR3 is TGTGCCAGCAGCTTAGCCCCAGGAGGAGGTGAAAAACTGTTTTTT. The encoded protein is CASSLAPGGGEKLFF.